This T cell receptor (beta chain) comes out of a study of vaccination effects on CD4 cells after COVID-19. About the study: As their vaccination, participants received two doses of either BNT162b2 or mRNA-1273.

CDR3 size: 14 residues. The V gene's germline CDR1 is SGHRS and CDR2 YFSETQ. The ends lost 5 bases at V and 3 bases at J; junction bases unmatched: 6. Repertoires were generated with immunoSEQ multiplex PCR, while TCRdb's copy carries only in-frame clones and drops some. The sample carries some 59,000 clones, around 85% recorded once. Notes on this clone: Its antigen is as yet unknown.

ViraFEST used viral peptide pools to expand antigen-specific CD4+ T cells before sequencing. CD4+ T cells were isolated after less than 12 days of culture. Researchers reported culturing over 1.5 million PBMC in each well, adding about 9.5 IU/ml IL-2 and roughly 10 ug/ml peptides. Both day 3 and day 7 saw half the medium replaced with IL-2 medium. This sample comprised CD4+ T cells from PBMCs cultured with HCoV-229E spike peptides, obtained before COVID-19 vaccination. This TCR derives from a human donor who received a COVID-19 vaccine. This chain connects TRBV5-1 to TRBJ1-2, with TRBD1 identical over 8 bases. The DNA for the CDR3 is TGCGCCAGCAGATTACCGGGACAGGACTATGGCTACACCTTC. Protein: CASRLPGQDYGYTF.